Given below is one T cell receptor beta chain in context. The study drew participants aged about 18 to 89 years from 20 to 30 US areas. Assignments of participants to cohorts depended upon their own reported clinical history. In Cohort 3, a recovered donor had either two negative PCRs, clearance, or symptom resolution. These data belong to a study of blood T cell repertoires in COVID-19. Across the study: T cells, B-cell-depleted T cells, or PBMCs supplied cDNA or gDNA.

Germline assignment: CDR1 MDHEN and CDR2 SYDVKM. The germline V and J ends were trimmed by 2 bases and 2 bases, with 11 bases remaining between them. The CDR3 extends over 15 amino acids. The table came from immunoSEQ multiplex PCR; TCRdb's copy has only in-frame clones and leaves some out. The table records about 480,000 clones, 88% of them present only once. The sequencing sample was made of PBMCs or T cells enriched from blood (not recorded which). This sequence joins TRBV28 and TRBJ2-3; weak D call: TRBD2 (5 bases). The receptor's source is a woman in her thirties or forties who had recovered from COVID-19. The CDR3 sequence is CASSLRRTVTDTQYF. The DNA for the CDR3 is TGTGCCAGCAGTTTACGGCGGACTGTCACAGATACGCAGTATTTT.